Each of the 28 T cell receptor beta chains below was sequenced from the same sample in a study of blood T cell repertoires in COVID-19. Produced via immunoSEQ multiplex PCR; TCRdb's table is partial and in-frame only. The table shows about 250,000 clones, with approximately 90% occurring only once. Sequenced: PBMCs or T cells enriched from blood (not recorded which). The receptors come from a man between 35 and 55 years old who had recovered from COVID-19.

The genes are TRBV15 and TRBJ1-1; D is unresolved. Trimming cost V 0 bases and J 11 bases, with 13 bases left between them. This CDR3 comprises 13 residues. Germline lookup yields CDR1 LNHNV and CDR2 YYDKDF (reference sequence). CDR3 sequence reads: CATSRDVRDEAFF. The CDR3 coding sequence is TGTGCCACCAGCAGAGATGTGAGGGATGAGGCTTTCTTT.

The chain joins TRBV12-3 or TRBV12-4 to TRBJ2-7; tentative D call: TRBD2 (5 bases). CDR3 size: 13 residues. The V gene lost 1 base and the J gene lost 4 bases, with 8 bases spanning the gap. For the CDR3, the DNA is TGTGCCAGCAGTTTAGTCAGGACTTACGAGCAGTACTTC. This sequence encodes CASSLVRTYEQYF.

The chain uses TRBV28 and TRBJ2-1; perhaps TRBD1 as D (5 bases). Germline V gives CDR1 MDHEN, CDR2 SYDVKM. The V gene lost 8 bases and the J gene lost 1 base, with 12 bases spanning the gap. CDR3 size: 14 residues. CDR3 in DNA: TGTGCCAGCCAACAGGTATTATCCTACAATGAGCAGTTCTTC. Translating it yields CASQQVLSYNEQFF.

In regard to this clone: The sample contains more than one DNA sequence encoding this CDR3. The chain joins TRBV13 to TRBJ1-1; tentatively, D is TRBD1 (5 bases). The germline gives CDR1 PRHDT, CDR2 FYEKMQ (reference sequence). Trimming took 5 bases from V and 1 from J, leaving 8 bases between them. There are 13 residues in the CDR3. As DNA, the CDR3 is TGTGCCAGCAGCCCTACAGGGAACACTGAAGCTTTCTTT. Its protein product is CASSPTGNTEAFF.

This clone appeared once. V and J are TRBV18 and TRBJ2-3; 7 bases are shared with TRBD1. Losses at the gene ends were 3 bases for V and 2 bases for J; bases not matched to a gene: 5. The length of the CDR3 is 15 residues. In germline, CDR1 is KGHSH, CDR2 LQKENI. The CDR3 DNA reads TGTGCCAGCTCACCGTTTGGGACAGCCACAGATACGCAGTATTTT. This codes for CASSPFGTATDTQYF.

The CDR3 is CASSLAQTDTQYF. Written as DNA, the CDR3 is TGTGCCAGCAGCTTAGCCCAGACAGATACGCAGTATTTT. The chain uses TRBV7-7 and TRBJ2-3, with D unclear. CDR3 size: 13 residues. Germline CDR1 is SSHAT and CDR2 is FNYEAQ (reference sequence). The V end was cut by 0 bases, the J end by 3 bases, with 4 bases between.

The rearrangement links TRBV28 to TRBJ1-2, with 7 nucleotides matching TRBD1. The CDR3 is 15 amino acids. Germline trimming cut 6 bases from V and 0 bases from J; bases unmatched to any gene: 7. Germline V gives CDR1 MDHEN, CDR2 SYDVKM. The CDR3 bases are TGTGCCAGCAGCCCACAGGGGACCCCTAACTATGGCTACACCTTC. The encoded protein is CASSPQGTPNYGYTF.

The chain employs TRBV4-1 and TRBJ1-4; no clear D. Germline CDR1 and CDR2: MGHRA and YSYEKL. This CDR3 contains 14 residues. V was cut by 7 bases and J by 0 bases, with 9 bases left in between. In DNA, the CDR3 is TGCGCCAGCAACCCCGGGGCAACTAATGAAAAACTGTTTTTT. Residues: CASNPGATNEKLFF.

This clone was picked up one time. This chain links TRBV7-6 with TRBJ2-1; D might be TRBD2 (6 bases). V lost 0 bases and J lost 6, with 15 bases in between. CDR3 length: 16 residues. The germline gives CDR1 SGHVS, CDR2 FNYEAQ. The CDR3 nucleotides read TGTGCCAGCAGCTTAGCCGGAGCCGGGGGAACCAATGAGCAGTTCTTC. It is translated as CASSLAGAGGTNEQFF.

CDR3 coding DNA: TGTGCCAGCAGTCCGACAGGGGAGGGGGAAAAACTGTTTTTT. It is translated as CASSPTGEGEKLFF. This chain links TRBV6-2 or TRBV6-3 with TRBJ1-4; 8 nucleotides align to TRBD1. Trimming removed 5 bases from V and 8 bases from J; junction bases left unmatched: 7. There are 14 residues in the CDR3. The V gene's germline CDR1 is MNHEY and CDR2 SVGEGT.

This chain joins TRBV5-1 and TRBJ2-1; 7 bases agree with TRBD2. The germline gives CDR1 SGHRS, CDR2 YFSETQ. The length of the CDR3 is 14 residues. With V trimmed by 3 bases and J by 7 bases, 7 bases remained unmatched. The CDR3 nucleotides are TGCGCCAGCAGCTACAGCGGGGCAAAAAATGAGCAGTTCTTC. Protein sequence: CASSYSGAKNEQFF.

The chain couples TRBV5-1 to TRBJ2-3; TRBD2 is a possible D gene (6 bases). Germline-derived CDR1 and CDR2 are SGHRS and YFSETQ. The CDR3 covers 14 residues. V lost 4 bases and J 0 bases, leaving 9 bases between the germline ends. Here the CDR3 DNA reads TGCGCCAGCAGCCCTAGCGCTAGCACAGATACGCAGTATTTT. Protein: CASSPSASTDTQYF.

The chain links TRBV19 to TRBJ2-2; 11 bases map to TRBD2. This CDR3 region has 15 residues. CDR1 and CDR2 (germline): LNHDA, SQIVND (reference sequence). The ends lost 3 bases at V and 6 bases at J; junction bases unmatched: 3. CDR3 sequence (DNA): TGTGCCAGTAGTATCGGGACTAGCGGTTCCGGGGAGCTGTTTTTT. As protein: CASSIGTSGSGELFF.

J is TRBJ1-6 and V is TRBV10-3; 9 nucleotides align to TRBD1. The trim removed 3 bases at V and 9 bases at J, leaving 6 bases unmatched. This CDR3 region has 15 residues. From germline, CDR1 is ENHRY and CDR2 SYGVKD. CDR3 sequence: CAISETGGEGSPLHF. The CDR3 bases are TGTGCCATCAGTGAAACAGGGGGCGAGGGTTCACCCCTCCACTTT.

The CDR3 reads CAISEPGQGGYGYTF. In nucleotides, the CDR3 is TGTGCCATCAGTGAACCCGGACAGGGCGGCTATGGCTACACCTTC. This rearrangement joins TRBV10-3 to TRBJ1-2; 8 nucleotides match TRBD1. In germline, CDR1 is ENHRY, CDR2 SYGVKD. V lost 3 bases and J lost 4; bases outside the gene matches: 7. The CDR3 is 15 amino acids.

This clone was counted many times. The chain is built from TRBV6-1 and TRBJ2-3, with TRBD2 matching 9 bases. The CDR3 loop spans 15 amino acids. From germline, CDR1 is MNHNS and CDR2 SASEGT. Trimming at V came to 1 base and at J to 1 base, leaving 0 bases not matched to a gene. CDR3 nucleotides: TGTGCCAGCAGTGAAGTAGCGGGGGGCACAGATACGCAGTATTTT. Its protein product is CASSEVAGGTDTQYF.

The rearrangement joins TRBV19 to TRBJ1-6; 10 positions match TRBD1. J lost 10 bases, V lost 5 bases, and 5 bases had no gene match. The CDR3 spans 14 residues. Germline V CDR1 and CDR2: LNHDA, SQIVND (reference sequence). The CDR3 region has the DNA TGTGCCAGTAGTGTGACAGGGGGCGAGTCACCCCTCCACTTT. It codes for CASSVTGGESPLHF.

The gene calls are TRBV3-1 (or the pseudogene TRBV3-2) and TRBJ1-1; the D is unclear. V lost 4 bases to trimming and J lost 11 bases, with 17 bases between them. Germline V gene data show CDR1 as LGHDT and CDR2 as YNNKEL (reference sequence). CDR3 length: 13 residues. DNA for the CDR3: TGTGCCAGCAGCCCCCGGACGGGCCGGAGGGCTTTCTTT. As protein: CASSPRTGRRAFF.

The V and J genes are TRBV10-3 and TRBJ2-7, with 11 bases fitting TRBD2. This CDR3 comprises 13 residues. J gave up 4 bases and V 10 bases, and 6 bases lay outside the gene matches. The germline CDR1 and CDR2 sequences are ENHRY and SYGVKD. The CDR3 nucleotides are TGTGCCAGCGCTGGACTAGCGGGTTACGAGCAGTACTTC. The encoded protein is CASAGLAGYEQYF.

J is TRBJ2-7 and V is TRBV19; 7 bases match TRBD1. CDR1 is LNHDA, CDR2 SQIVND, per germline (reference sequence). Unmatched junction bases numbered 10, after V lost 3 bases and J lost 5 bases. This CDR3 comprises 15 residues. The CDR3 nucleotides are TGTGCCAGTAGTATGAGGCCAGGGGGTGGTAACGAGCAGTACTTC. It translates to CASSMRPGGGNEQYF.

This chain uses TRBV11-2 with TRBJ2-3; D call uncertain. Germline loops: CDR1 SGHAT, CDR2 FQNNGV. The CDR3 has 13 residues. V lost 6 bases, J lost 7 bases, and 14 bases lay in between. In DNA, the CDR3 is TGTGCCAGCAGGGAGACTGGTTCTAATACGCAGTATTTT. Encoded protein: CASRETGSNTQYF.

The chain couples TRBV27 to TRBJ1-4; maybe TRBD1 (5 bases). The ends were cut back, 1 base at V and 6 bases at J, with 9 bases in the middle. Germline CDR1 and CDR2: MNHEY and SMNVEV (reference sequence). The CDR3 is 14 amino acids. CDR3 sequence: CASSLLGRDEKLFF. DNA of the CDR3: TGTGCCAGCAGTTTATTGGGCAGGGATGAAAAACTGTTTTTT.

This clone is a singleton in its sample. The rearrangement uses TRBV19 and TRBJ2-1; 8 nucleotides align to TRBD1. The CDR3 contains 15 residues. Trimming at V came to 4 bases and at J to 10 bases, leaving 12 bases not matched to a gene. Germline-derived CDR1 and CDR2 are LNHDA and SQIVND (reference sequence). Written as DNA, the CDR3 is TGTGCCAGTAGTACTCCGGGACAGGCTAATCGGGAGCAGTTCTTC. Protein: CASSTPGQANREQFF.

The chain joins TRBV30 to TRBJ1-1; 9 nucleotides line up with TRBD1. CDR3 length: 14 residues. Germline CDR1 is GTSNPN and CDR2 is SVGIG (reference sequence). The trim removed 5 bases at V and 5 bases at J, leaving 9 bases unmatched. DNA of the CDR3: TGTGCCTGGCAACAGGGGGCCACGGGGACTGAAGCTTTCTTT. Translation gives CAWQQGATGTEAFF. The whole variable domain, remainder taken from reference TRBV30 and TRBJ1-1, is SQTIHQWPATLVQPVGSPLSLECTVEGTSNPNLYWYRQAAGRGLQLLFYSVGIGQISSEVPQNLSASRPQDRQFILSSKKLLLSDSGFYLCAWQQGATGTEAFFGQGTRLTVV.

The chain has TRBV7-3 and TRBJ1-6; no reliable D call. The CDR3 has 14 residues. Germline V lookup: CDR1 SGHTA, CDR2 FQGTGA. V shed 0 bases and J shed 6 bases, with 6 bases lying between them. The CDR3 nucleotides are TGTGCCAGCAGCTTAACCGGGTTTAATTCACCCCTCCACTTT. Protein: CASSLTGFNSPLHF.

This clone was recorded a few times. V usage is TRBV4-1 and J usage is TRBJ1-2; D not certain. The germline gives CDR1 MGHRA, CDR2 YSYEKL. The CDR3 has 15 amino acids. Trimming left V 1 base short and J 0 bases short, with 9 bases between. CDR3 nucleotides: TGCGCCAGCAGCCAAGCGGGAAAAGCTAACTATGGCTACACCTTC. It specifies CASSQAGKANYGYTF.

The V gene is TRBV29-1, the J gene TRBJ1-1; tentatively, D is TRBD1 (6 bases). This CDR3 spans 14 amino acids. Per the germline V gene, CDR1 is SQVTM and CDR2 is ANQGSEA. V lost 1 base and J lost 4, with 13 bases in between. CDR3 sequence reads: CSVEGTVFGTEAFF. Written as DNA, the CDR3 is TGCAGCGTTGAAGGGACAGTTTTCGGCACTGAAGCTTTCTTT.

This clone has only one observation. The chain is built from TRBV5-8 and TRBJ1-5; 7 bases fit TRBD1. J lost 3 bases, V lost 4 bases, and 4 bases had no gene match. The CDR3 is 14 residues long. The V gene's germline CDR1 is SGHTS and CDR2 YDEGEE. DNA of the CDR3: TGTGCCAGCAGCACGGGACAGCACAATCAGCCCCAGCATTTT. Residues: CASSTGQHNQPQHF.